The TCR beta chain described here comes from a study of shared clonotypes between healthy human individuals. Produced via immunoSEQ multiplex PCR; TCRdb's table is partial and in-frame only. The top ten hold under 0.15% of the sample, which has approximately 2.5 million clones, roughly nine tenths seen once. The CDR3 totals 12 residues. CDR1 MNHEY and CDR2 SVGAGI come from the germline V gene. Between the trimmed V and J ends, which lost 7 bases and 6 bases, there was a span of 13 bases. The specimen sequenced was naive CD4+ T cells sorted from blood. As for subset: CD45RA+ positively selected. The sequence was collected from a man aged 18 to 30 in good health. The gene calls are TRBV6-5 and TRBJ2-7; D unresolved. The CDR3 here is CASTSYKSEQYF. As DNA, the CDR3 is TGTGCCAGCACGTCATATAAAAGCGAGCAGTACTTC.